This T cell receptor (beta chain) was found in a study of blood T cell repertoires in COVID-19. The repertoire was sequenced with immunoSEQ multiplex PCR; TCRdb's copy has only in-frame clones and lacks some. The table lists some 77,000 clones, nearly 90% of them singletons, with roughly 4.5% in the top ten. From germline, CDR1 is MNHEY and CDR2 SVGAGI. With 6 bases clipped from V and 2 bases from J, the junction kept 6 bases outside the gene matches. The length of the CDR3 is 14 residues. The clonotype was recovered from a woman older than 75 with active or convalescent COVID-19. Sequencing input: peripheral blood. The V and J genes are TRBV6-5 and TRBJ1-2, with 7 bases lining up with TRBD1. The CDR3 nucleotides are TGTGCCAGCAGCCGCTTACAGGGGAACTATGGCTACACCTTC. Protein: CASSRLQGNYGYTF.